These 14 T cell receptor beta chains share one sample of origin, sequenced in a study of shared clonotypes between healthy human individuals. The method was immunoSEQ multiplex PCR; TCRdb's version includes in-frame clones alone and lacks a portion of them. The sample includes millions of clones, 85% to 95% of them seen just once. Sample: naive CD4+ T cells sorted from blood. Indicated subset: CD45RA+ positively selected. The source of these receptors is a man between 18 and 29 years old in good health.

Only a few counts were recorded for this clone. This chain links TRBV30 with TRBJ1-1, with D possibly being TRBD1 (6 bases). Germline V gene sequence: CDR1 GTSNPN, CDR2 SVGIG (reference sequence). The CDR3 sequence is 17 residues long. Trimming stripped 6 bases from V and 1 base from J, with 24 bases between. The CDR3 protein is CACLVPGGLGKNTEAFF. The CDR3, as DNA: TGTGCCTGCTTGGTCCCCGGGGGGCTGGGTAAGAACACTGAAGCTTTCTTT. Full variable domain (outside the CDR3, taken from reference TRBV30 and TRBJ1-1): SQTIHQWPATLVQPVGSPLSLECTVEGTSNPNLYWYRQAAGRGLQLLFYSVGIGQISSEVPQNLSASRPQDRQFILSSKKLLLSDSGFYLCACLVPGGLGKNTEAFFGQGTRLTVV.

This clone was found once. J is TRBJ2-1 and V is TRBV5-6; D not certain. There are 13 residues in the CDR3. Trimming removed 1 base at V and 9 bases at J, with 11 bases between. CDR1 and CDR2 (germline): SGHDT, YYEEEE. The CDR3 DNA follows: TGTGCCAGCAGCTTGAGTGGCTCCCCTGAGCAGTTCTTC. This sequence encodes CASSLSGSPEQFF.

The chain combines TRBV5-1 with TRBJ2-5; tentatively, D is TRBD2 (5 bases). V was cut by 7 bases and J by 5 bases, with 15 bases left in between. CDR1 is SGHRS and CDR2 is YFSETQ in the germline V gene. This CDR3 contains 13 residues. CDR3 DNA sequence: TGCGCCAGCGCGGTGTCTAGCAGGGAGACCCAGTACTTC. Residues: CASAVSSRETQYF.

The gene calls are TRBV28 and TRBJ1-2, with 8 bases identical to TRBD1. This CDR3 has 13 amino acids. V lost 5 bases and J lost 8; bases outside the gene matches: 7. Germline CDR1 and CDR2: MDHEN and SYDVKM. In DNA, the CDR3 is TGTGCCAGCAGTATCCCAGGGGGCGGCGGCTACACCTTC. Residues: CASSIPGGGGYTF.

The rearrangement joins TRBV7-2 to TRBJ1-2; D possibly corresponds to TRBD1 (5 bases). The V gene lost 6 bases and the J gene lost 2 bases, with 16 bases spanning the gap. This CDR3 is built from 15 residues. Germline assignment: CDR1 SGHTA and CDR2 FQGNSA. The chain's CDR3 is CASRPGGGTNYGYTF. Written as DNA, the CDR3 is TGTGCCAGCAGGCCAGGCGGGGGAACAAACTATGGCTACACCTTC.

Remarks on this clone: Other DNA sequences of this sample code for an identical CDR3. The chain combines TRBV5-5 with TRBJ2-3; D not resolved. The CDR3 spans 11 residues. Trimming removed 2 bases at V and 3 bases at J, with 1 base between. CDR1 is SGHKS, CDR2 YYEKEE, per germline (reference sequence). CDR3 in amino acids: CASSFTDTQYF. The CDR3 DNA sequence: TGTGCCAGCAGCTTTACAGATACGCAGTATTTT.

The rearrangement joins TRBV19 to TRBJ2-3; D may correspond to TRBD1 or TRBD2 (7 bases each). The germline gives CDR1 LNHDA, CDR2 SQIVND (reference sequence). V lost 11 bases to trimming and J lost 4 bases, with 22 bases between them. This CDR3 is 15 amino acids long. CDR3 sequence: CASAQGGGLSDTQYF. CDR3 nucleotide sequence: TGTGCCTCCGCCCAGGGGGGGGGCTTGTCAGATACGCAGTATTTT.

This chain uses TRBV29-1 with TRBJ1-3, with D unclear. The CDR3 is 13 residues long. V lost 7 bases and J 0 bases, leaving 10 bases between the germline ends. Germline CDR1 is SQVTM and CDR2 is ANQGSEA. The CDR3 DNA reads TGCAGCGCCCAAACGAGCTCTGGAAACACCATATATTTT. Its translation is CSAQTSSGNTIYF.

V and J are TRBV30 and TRBJ2-7, with D perhaps given as TRBD1 or TRBD2 (6 bases each). The germline V gene encodes CDR1 GTSNPN and CDR2 SVGIG (reference sequence). V was pared by 2 bases and J by 1 base, with 12 bases between. There are 14 residues in the CDR3. The CDR3 DNA follows: TGTGCCTGGAGTAGAAAGGGGGGTTCCTACGAGCAGTACTTC. This translates into CAWSRKGGSYEQYF.

The rearrangement joins TRBV10-3 to TRBJ2-1; D uncertain. This CDR3 spans 12 amino acids. Trimming stripped 4 bases from V and 6 bases from J, with 7 bases between. Germline V gene data show CDR1 as ENHRY and CDR2 as SYGVKD. CDR3 DNA: TGTGCCATCAGTGGGGTCGTCAATGAGCAGTTCTTC. Translating it yields CAISGVVNEQFF.

Concerning this clone itself: A much larger clone differs from this one at a single base, so this may be a read error. The chain uses TRBV7-8 and TRBJ2-2; no clear D gene. This CDR3 spans 12 amino acids. Looked up from germline, CDR1 is SGHVS and CDR2 is FQNEAQ. The V end was cut by 5 bases, the J end by 3 bases, with 4 bases between. The CDR3 nucleotides are TGTGCCAGCAGCACCCACACCGGGGAGCTGTTTTTT. The encoded protein is CASSTHTGELFF.

This chain uses TRBV25-1 with TRBJ1-5; D is possibly TRBD1 (5 bases). Trimming removed 6 bases at V and 1 base at J, with 13 bases between. This CDR3 comprises 15 residues. Germline CDR1 is MGHDK and CDR2 is SYGVNS. CDR3 amino acids: CASRGGTGSNQPQHF. Written as DNA, the CDR3 is TGTGCCAGCAGGGGGGGGACGGGAAGCAATCAGCCCCAGCATTTT.

The chain combines TRBV7-9 with TRBJ2-5; D remains unclear. Trimming cost V 5 bases and J 2 bases, with 12 bases left between them. CDR1 and CDR2 (germline): SEHNR, FQNEAQ (reference sequence). This CDR3 comprises 14 residues. The CDR3 region is CASSLGTEQETQYF. The CDR3, as DNA: TGTGCCAGCAGCCTGGGCACGGAACAAGAGACCCAGTACTTC.

The sample holds a few counts of this clone. V usage is TRBV25-1 and J usage is TRBJ1-2, with D maybe TRBD1 (5 bases). Germline CDR1 reads MGHDK; CDR2 reads SYGVNS. This CDR3 is built from 13 residues. V lost 6 bases and J 7 bases, leaving 15 bases between the germline ends. The CDR3 protein is CASRLGTAAGYTF. CDR3 DNA sequence: TGTGCCAGCAGACTTGGGACCGCGGCTGGCTACACCTTC.